This T cell receptor (beta chain) appears in the sequencing data of a study of blood T cell repertoires in COVID-19. Original methodology: For nucleated cells, counts were estimated from reference gene primer amplification. The table came from immunoSEQ multiplex PCR; TCRdb's copy has only in-frame clones and leaves some out. The V and J calls and the clone size are those of that table, but D and trimming were determined from the DNA. The sample includes approximately 100,000 clones, 60% to 85% seen only once; the top ten take roughly 4%. Germline-derived CDR1 and CDR2 are GTSNPN and SVGIG (reference sequence). The CDR3 runs to 14 residues. The germline V and J ends were trimmed by 4 bases and 7 bases, with 17 bases remaining between them.

V is TRBV30 and J is TRBJ2-1; D is perhaps TRBD2 (6 bases). The receptor's source is a human donor in a cohort sampled during active or convalescent COVID-19. Sequencing input: peripheral blood. The CDR3 coding sequence is TGTGCCTGGACGGGACTTTGGGGGACGAATGAGCAGTTCTTC. As protein: CAWTGLWGTNEQFF. Full variable domain (remainder filled in from reference TRBV30 and TRBJ2-1): SQTIHQWPATLVQPVGSPLSLECTVEGTSNPNLYWYRQAAGRGLQLLFYSVGIGQISSEVPQNLSASRPQDRQFILSSKKLLLSDSGFYLCAWTGLWGTNEQFFGPGTRLTVL.